This T cell receptor (beta chain) is drawn from a study of blood T cell repertoires in COVID-19. Study-level information: Samples came from the United States, Italy and Spain, spanning acute and convalescent COVID-19. T cells, B-cell-depleted T cells, or PBMCs provided the cDNA or gDNA that served as material.

Per the original data handling: The assay estimated nucleated cells by amplifying reference gene primers. Repertoires were generated with immunoSEQ multiplex PCR, while TCRdb's copy carries only in-frame clones and drops some. The DNA was the basis for D and trimming; V, J and clone size are from that table. Of over 150,000 clones listed, around nine tenths are singletons. Between the trimmed V and J ends, which lost 7 bases and 16 bases, there was a span of 17 bases. Germline V CDR1 and CDR2: MDHEN, SYDVKM. The CDR3 extends over 11 amino acids. During active infection, Seattle patients enrolled and were then monitored through disease.

The chain has TRBV28 and TRBJ2-1; D is perhaps TRBD2 (5 bases). Input material: peripheral blood. The source is a woman in her sixties or seventies with COVID-19, enrolled during active disease. The CDR3 region has the DNA TGTGCCAGCAACACTCCTTATGGGAGCTTCTTC. Protein sequence: CASNTPYGSFF.